A single TCR beta chain is shown here with its context. Its antigen is undetermined. This specimen comes from a study of T cell responses to AZD1222 COVID-19 vaccine. Regarding the study as a whole: Baseline serostatus was positive in only 5 to 7 AZD1222 recipients.

The germline gives CDR1 SGDLS, CDR2 YYNGEE. Deletions cut 0 bases from V and 7 bases from J, with 10 bases between. This CDR3 region has 13 residues. TCRdb's table, derived via immunoSEQ multiplex PCR, lists solely in-frame clones and lacks some. Of roughly 96,000 clones listed, nearly 90% are singletons. The chain recombines TRBV9 with TRBJ1-2; D gene uncertain. Source: peripheral blood, taken on day 0 of AZD1222 vaccination. This sequence was found in an adult in good health. The CDR3 loop is CASSVDSTSGYTF. The DNA for the CDR3 is TGTGCCAGCAGCGTAGACAGCACCTCTGGCTACACCTTC.